The 14 T cell receptor beta chains below were found in one sample sequenced in a study of circulating CD8 cells and anti-PD-1 response in melanoma. Sorting of live CD3+CD8+TCRalphabeta+ cells by PD-1 and/or TIGIT gave four subsets. TCR libraries were prepared from roughly 14 ng of total RNA with the QIAseq Immune Repertoire TCR panel. TCRdb independently ran MiXCR on the reads; one entry per CDR3 protein. The repertoire holds about 500 distinct CDR3 sequences, with 6% to 8% as singletons. The sample in question was CD8+ T cells from PBMCs, obtained at baseline or after one month of anti-PD-1 therapy (not recorded which). The origin of the receptors is a human donor with melanoma.

This clonotype is categorized as medium-sized. The V call is TRBV20-1, the J call TRBJ2-7; D possibly corresponds to TRBD1 (6 bases). V lost 2 bases to trimming and J lost 7 bases, with 15 bases between them. This CDR3 comprises 13 residues. Germline values: CDR1 DFQATT, CDR2 SNEGSKA (reference sequence). The CDR3 DNA reads TGCAGTGCTAGATCCCCGTTGGGGGCTGAGCAGTACTTC. It yields the protein CSARSPLGAEQYF.

This clonotype is judged medium-sized. The gene calls are TRBV29-1 and TRBJ2-3, with TRBD2 identical over 13 bases. Germline trimming cut 4 bases from V and 5 bases from J; bases unmatched to any gene: 15. The CDR3 has 18 amino acids. Per the germline V gene, CDR1 is SQVTM and CDR2 is ANQGSEA. The CDR3 region has the DNA TGCAGCGTTGCTGAAACTAGCGGGGGGGCCATGGGTAGAGATACGCAGTATTTT. This sequence encodes CSVAETSGGAMGRDTQYF.

By sample fraction, this clonotype is large (0.1 to 1%). J is TRBJ1-6 and V is TRBV20-1; D may be TRBD1 (5 bases). The length of the CDR3 is 13 residues. Between the trimmed V and J ends, which lost 0 bases and 13 bases, there was a span of 13 bases. Germline lookup yields CDR1 DFQATT and CDR2 SNEGSKA (reference sequence). The chain's CDR3 is CSAREGTQRPLHF. Here the CDR3 DNA reads TGCAGTGCTAGAGAGGGGACTCAGAGGCCCCTCCACTTT.

This clonotype is termed large. The J gene is TRBJ2-7, the V gene TRBV4-1; D is uncertain. V lost 5 bases and J lost 0, with 8 bases in between. CDR3 length: 13 amino acids. CDR1 MGHRA and CDR2 YSYEKL come from the germline V gene. The CDR3 nucleotides read TGCGCCAGCAGCTACAGCCTCTCCTACGAGCAGTACTTC. Encoded protein: CASSYSLSYEQYF.

This clonotype is classed as large. The CDR3 is CASSTTGPRNEQFF. CDR3 bases: TGTGCCAGTAGTACCACAGGGCCGCGGAATGAGCAGTTCTTC. This rearrangement joins TRBV19 to TRBJ2-1, with D possibly being TRBD1 (6 bases). The CDR3 contains 14 residues. The V and J ends lost 4 bases and 7 bases respectively, with 14 bases between them. Germline assignment: CDR1 LNHDA and CDR2 SQIVND (reference sequence).

This clonotype is hyperexpanded by share. The chain links TRBV9 to TRBJ2-2; 8 nucleotides match TRBD1. The junction had 10 bases not matched to a gene; V was cut back by 3 bases and J by 0 bases. There are 18 residues in the CDR3. The germline gives CDR1 SGDLS, CDR2 YYNGEE. The CDR3 loop is CASSASPQGAANTGELFF. CDR3 sequence (DNA): TGTGCCAGCAGCGCTTCGCCCCAGGGGGCGGCGAACACCGGGGAGCTGTTTTTT. Supplemented by reference TRBV9 and TRBJ2-2, the full variable domain reads DSGVTQTPKHLITATGQRVTLRCSPRSGDLSVYWYQQSLDQGLQFLIQYYNGEERAKGNILERFSAQQFPDLHSELNLSSLELGDSALYFCASSASPQGAANTGELFFGEGSRLTVL.

By share, this clonotype counts as large. V is TRBV9 and J is TRBJ2-7, with 9 bases fitting TRBD1. This CDR3 has 15 residues. J lost 2 bases, V lost 3 bases, and 6 bases had no gene match. Germline CDR1 and CDR2: SGDLS and YYNGEE. The CDR3 nucleotides are TGTGCCAGCAGCGGAACCGGGACAGGGACCTACGAGCAGTACTTC. It yields the protein CASSGTGTGTYEQYF. Full variable domain (rest looked up from reference TRBV9 and TRBJ2-7): DSGVTQTPKHLITATGQRVTLRCSPRSGDLSVYWYQQSLDQGLQFLIQYYNGEERAKGNILERFSAQQFPDLHSELNLSSLELGDSALYFCASSGTGTGTYEQYFGPGTRLTVT.

This clonotype is labeled as large. This CDR3 reads CASSQSYSYEQYF. The CDR3 nucleotides are TGTGCCAGTAGCCAGAGTTACAGCTACGAGCAGTACTTC. The genes are TRBV19 and TRBJ2-7, with D unresolved. The V end was cut by 6 bases, the J end by 3 bases, with 12 bases between. CDR3 length: 13 amino acids. The germline gives CDR1 LNHDA, CDR2 SQIVND (reference sequence).

The chain uses TRBV19 and TRBJ2-1; no clear D. CDR3 length equals 13 residues. The germline V gene has CDR1 LNHDA and CDR2 SQIVND (reference sequence). Trimming shortened V by 7 bases and J by 6 bases, and 13 bases separated the two germline ends. This CDR3 reads CASTADPTNEQFF. The CDR3 nucleotides are TGTGCCAGTACCGCAGACCCCACCAATGAGCAGTTCTTC.

By share of the sample, this clonotype is medium-sized (0.01 to 0.1%). The genes are TRBV12-3 or TRBV12-4 and TRBJ2-7; D unresolved. CDR3 size: 11 residues. V was trimmed by 8 bases and J by 5 bases, leaving 10 bases between them. The CDR3 region has the DNA TGTGCCAGCGCAATCGGTCACGAGCAGTACTTC. Translation: CASAIGHEQYF.

By share, this clonotype counts as large (0.1 to 1%). This chain links TRBV29-1 with TRBJ2-5, with D unclear. The germline V and J ends were trimmed by 4 bases and 4 bases, with 16 bases remaining between them. The length of the CDR3 is 14 residues. The germline V gene has CDR1 SQVTM and CDR2 ANQGSEA. In DNA, the CDR3 is TGCAGCGTTGTGGGGATTGAGTGGGGAGAGACCCAGTACTTC. This translates into CSVVGIEWGETQYF.

This clonotype was seen a few times. The likely explanation is a read error, given a far larger clone one base away. The CDR3 loop reads CAIKASGGPTYNEQYF. The CDR3 nucleotides are TGTGCCATCAAGGCTAGCGGGGGGCCTACGTACAATGAGCAGTACTTC. J is TRBJ2-7 and V is TRBV10-3, with TRBD2 matching over 11 bases. J gave up 7 bases and V 7 bases, and 15 bases lay outside the gene matches. Germline V lookup: CDR1 ENHRY, CDR2 SYGVKD. This CDR3 comprises 16 residues.

By its share, this clonotype is medium-sized (0.01 to 0.1%). The rearrangement joins TRBV15 to TRBJ2-5, with D maybe TRBD2 (5 bases). Per germline, CDR1 LNHNV and CDR2 YYDKDF (reference sequence). This CDR3 is 14 amino acids long. V was shortened by 5 bases and J by 5 bases, with 15 bases between the two germline ends. The chain's CDR3 is CATSGLGLGETQYF. In DNA, the CDR3 is TGTGCCACCAGCGGACTGGGCCTAGGGGAGACCCAGTACTTC.

This clonotype is judged medium-sized. The J gene is TRBJ2-3, the V gene TRBV20-1; no firm D call. This CDR3 region has 12 residues. The germline CDR1 and CDR2 sequences are DFQATT and SNEGSKA (reference sequence). V dropped 3 bases and J dropped 2 bases, with 6 bases sitting between them. DNA for the CDR3: TGCAGTGCTAGGTCCTTCACAGATACGCAGTATTTT. Translation gives CSARSFTDTQYF.